Listed below are T cell receptor beta chains from one sample, sequenced in a study of blood T cells in healthy people across ages. TCRdb reprocessed the 5' RACE reads with MiXCR, giving one entry per CDR3 protein. The sample holds some 730,000 distinct CDR3 sequences, roughly 20% seen once. What was sequenced was blood. The receptors were gathered from a man between 65 and 85 years old in good health. Each CDR3 is given with its conserved first and last residue. Fields, in order: CDR3 protein, CDR3 DNA, D gene, clone size, J gene, V gene. A D gene is named only where the DNA matches it firmly. Expanded clones are given a class, and other clones once, few, many or no size at all.

CDR3 protein: CASSLVPLLQETQYF; CDR3 DNA: TGTGCCAGCAGCTTAGTCCCGTTATTACAAGAGACCCAGTACTTC; D gene: -; clone size: -; J gene: TRBJ2-5; V gene: TRBV11-2
CDR3 protein: CAISGGVGTEPQHF; CDR3 DNA: TGTGCCATCAGTGGGGGAGTGGGGACGGAGCCCCAGCATTTT; D gene: -; clone size: few; J gene: TRBJ1-5; V gene: TRBV10-3
CDR3 protein: CASSSTSGVADTQYF; CDR3 DNA: TGCGCCAGCAGCTCGACTAGCGGGGTCGCAGATACGCAGTATTTT; D gene: TRBD2; clone size: few; J gene: TRBJ2-3; V gene: TRBV5-1
CDR3 protein: CASSFRQPVAKNIQYF; CDR3 DNA: TGTGCCAGCAGTTTCAGACAGCCTGTAGCCAAAAACATTCAGTACTTC; D gene: -; clone size: -; J gene: TRBJ2-4; V gene: TRBV2
CDR3 protein: CASRLTILNTEAFF; CDR3 DNA: TGCGCCAGCAGACTTACCATTTTGAACACTGAAGCTTTCTTT; D gene: -; clone size: few; J gene: TRBJ1-1; V gene: TRBV5-1
CDR3 protein: CASSKTSGRTGGELFF; CDR3 DNA: TGTGCCAGCAGTAAGACTAGCGGGAGGACCGGCGGGGAGCTGTTTTTT; D gene: TRBD2; clone size: few; J gene: TRBJ2-2; V gene: TRBV12-3/TRBV12-4
CDR3 protein: CASTHGLAGYNEQFF; CDR3 DNA: TGTGCCAGCACCCACGGGTTAGCGGGATACAATGAGCAGTTCTTC; D gene: TRBD2; clone size: -; J gene: TRBJ2-1; V gene: TRBV12-3/TRBV12-4
CDR3 protein: CASNDRGEETQYF; CDR3 DNA: TGCGCCAGTAACGACAGGGGGGAAGAGACCCAGTACTTC; D gene: TRBD1; clone size: -; J gene: TRBJ2-5; V gene: TRBV10-1
CDR3 protein: CASSRNLEGSTFF; CDR3 DNA: TGTGCCAGCAGTCGGAACCTCGAGGGGTCGACTTTCTTT; D gene: -; clone size: -; J gene: TRBJ1-1; V gene: TRBV28
CDR3 protein: CSARSSRAGYNEQFF; CDR3 DNA: TGCAGTGCTAGGTCCTCGAGGGCCGGTTACAATGAGCAGTTCTTC; D gene: -; clone size: -; J gene: TRBJ2-1; V gene: TRBV20-1
CDR3 protein: CASSPSAAFIEAFF; CDR3 DNA: TGTGCCAGCTCACCGTCAGCGGCATTTATTGAAGCTTTCTTT; D gene: -; clone size: -; J gene: TRBJ1-1; V gene: TRBV18
CDR3 protein: CSARAAGDRMYQPQHF; CDR3 DNA: TGCAGTGCTAGAGCAGCGGGGGACAGGATGTATCAGCCCCAGCATTTT; D gene: TRBD1; clone size: -; J gene: TRBJ1-5; V gene: TRBV20-1
CDR3 protein: CASSLTVGGQYF; CDR3 DNA: TGTGCCAGCAGCTTAACGGTGGGAGGGCAGTACTTC; D gene: TRBD2; clone size: few; J gene: TRBJ2-5; V gene: TRBV7-2
CDR3 protein: CASSQRRIDTGELFF; CDR3 DNA: TGTGCCAGCAGCCAAAGGAGGATAGACACCGGGGAGCTGTTTTTT; D gene: -; clone size: few; J gene: TRBJ2-2; V gene: TRBV11-2
CDR3 protein: CASSPPAGTGNTIYF; CDR3 DNA: TGTGCCAGCAGTCCGCCTGCAGGGACTGGAAACACCATATATTTT; D gene: -; clone size: few; J gene: TRBJ1-3; V gene: TRBV28
CDR3 protein: CASKGLASPSTDTQYF; CDR3 DNA: TGTGCCAGCAAAGGACTAGCGTCTCCAAGCACAGATACGCAGTATTTT; D gene: TRBD2; clone size: -; J gene: TRBJ2-3; V gene: TRBV2
CDR3 protein: CASSLIDLYEQYF; CDR3 DNA: TGTGCCAGCAGCTTAATAGACCTCTACGAGCAGTACTTC; D gene: -; clone size: few; J gene: TRBJ2-7; V gene: TRBV7-8
CDR3 protein: CSADDRAVSYEQYF; CDR3 DNA: TGCAGTGCTGACGACAGGGCGGTATCCTACGAGCAGTACTTC; D gene: TRBD1; clone size: few; J gene: TRBJ2-7; V gene: TRBV20-1
CDR3 protein: CATSDQGVQETQYF; CDR3 DNA: TGTGCCACCAGTGACCAGGGGGTCCAAGAGACCCAGTACTTC; D gene: TRBD1; clone size: few; J gene: TRBJ2-5; V gene: TRBV24-1
CDR3 protein: CSCRDRDADTQYF; CDR3 DNA: TGCAGCTGCCGGGACAGGGACGCAGATACGCAGTATTTT; D gene: TRBD1; clone size: -; J gene: TRBJ2-3; V gene: TRBV29-1
CDR3 protein: CASSLDIGRGYGYTF; CDR3 DNA: TGTGCCAGCAGCTTAGATATCGGCCGCGGGTATGGCTACACCTTC; D gene: -; clone size: few; J gene: TRBJ1-2; V gene: TRBV7-2
CDR3 protein: CSARDNGNTIYF; CDR3 DNA: TGCAGTGCTAGAGATAACGGAAACACCATATATTTT; D gene: -; clone size: -; J gene: TRBJ1-3; V gene: TRBV20-1
CDR3 protein: CASSELGDPNYGYTF; CDR3 DNA: TGTGCCAGCAGTGAATTGGGGGATCCTAACTATGGCTACACCTTC; D gene: -; clone size: -; J gene: TRBJ1-2; V gene: TRBV25-1
CDR3 protein: CSDTGTLKNIQYF; CDR3 DNA: TGCAGTGACACCGGGACACTCAAAAACATTCAGTACTTC; D gene: -; clone size: few; J gene: TRBJ2-4; V gene: TRBV20-1
CDR3 protein: CASRPQPGGTDTQYF; CDR3 DNA: TGTGCCAGCAGGCCACAGCCAGGGGGGACAGATACGCAGTATTTT; D gene: -; clone size: few; J gene: TRBJ2-3; V gene: TRBV6-5
CDR3 protein: CSVGVDLAEKLFF; CDR3 DNA: TGCAGCGTGGGGGTTGACCTGGCGGAAAAACTGTTTTTT; D gene: -; clone size: many; J gene: TRBJ1-4; V gene: TRBV29-1
CDR3 protein: CASRDGYTEAFF; CDR3 DNA: TGTGCCAGCAGGGACGGTTACACTGAAGCTTTCTTT; D gene: -; clone size: -; J gene: TRBJ1-1; V gene: TRBV12-3/TRBV12-4
CDR3 protein: CASSFGTGGSYEQYF; CDR3 DNA: TGTGCCAGCAGCTTTGGGACAGGGGGGTCCTACGAGCAGTACTTC; D gene: TRBD1; clone size: few; J gene: TRBJ2-7; V gene: TRBV7-9
CDR3 protein: CASSWSTSTDTQYF; CDR3 DNA: TGTGCCAGCAGTTGGTCGACTAGCACAGATACGCAGTATTTT; D gene: -; clone size: many; J gene: TRBJ2-3; V gene: TRBV12-3/TRBV12-4
CDR3 protein: CASSLRTRSYNEQFF; CDR3 DNA: TGTGCCAGCAGCCTCCGGACTAGATCGTACAATGAGCAGTTCTTC; D gene: TRBD2; clone size: -; J gene: TRBJ2-1; V gene: TRBV7-6
CDR3 protein: CASSVGRNSYEQYF; CDR3 DNA: TGTGCCAGCAGCGTCGGGCGAAATTCCTACGAGCAGTACTTC; D gene: -; clone size: -; J gene: TRBJ2-7; V gene: TRBV9
CDR3 protein: CANTGTGNSEQFF; CDR3 DNA: TGTGCCAACACCGGGACAGGGAACAGTGAGCAGTTCTTC; D gene: TRBD1; clone size: -; J gene: TRBJ2-1; V gene: TRBV7-9
CDR3 protein: CASLTGTVGLGKNIQYF; CDR3 DNA: TGTGCCAGCCTGACCGGGACTGTGGGTCTAGGCAAAAACATTCAGTACTTC; D gene: -; clone size: -; J gene: TRBJ2-4; V gene: TRBV6-1
CDR3 protein: CASSEVGGLGNQPQHF; CDR3 DNA: TGTGCCAGCAGTGAAGTTGGCGGTTTGGGCAATCAGCCCCAGCATTTT; D gene: -; clone size: few; J gene: TRBJ1-5; V gene: TRBV6-1
CDR3 protein: CASSEYTGGSSPLHF; CDR3 DNA: TGTGCCAGCAGTGAATATACCGGGGGCAGTTCACCCCTCCACTTT; D gene: -; clone size: -; J gene: TRBJ1-6; V gene: TRBV25-1
CDR3 protein: CSATDRGSGYTF; CDR3 DNA: TGCAGTGCTACCGACAGGGGCTCGGGCTACACCTTC; D gene: TRBD1; clone size: -; J gene: TRBJ1-2; V gene: TRBV20-1
CDR3 protein: CASSFGSTDTQYF; CDR3 DNA: TGTGCCAGCAGTTTTGGCAGCACAGATACGCAGTATTTT; D gene: -; clone size: many; J gene: TRBJ2-3; V gene: TRBV12-3/TRBV12-4
CDR3 protein: CASSSLREKLFF; CDR3 DNA: TGTGCCAGCAGTTCCCTCCGAGAAAAACTGTTTTTT; D gene: -; clone size: -; J gene: TRBJ1-4; V gene: TRBV6-5
CDR3 protein: CASTIAGGQETQYF; CDR3 DNA: TGTGCCAGCACCATCGCGGGGGGGCAAGAGACCCAGTACTTC; D gene: TRBD2; clone size: few; J gene: TRBJ2-5; V gene: TRBV28
CDR3 protein: CASSPQDRGSQPQHF; CDR3 DNA: TGTGCCAGCAGCCCCCAGGACAGGGGGAGTCAGCCCCAGCATTTT; D gene: TRBD1; clone size: few; J gene: TRBJ1-5; V gene: TRBV28
CDR3 protein: CSATSRTGADYGYTF; CDR3 DNA: TGCAGTGCTACCTCTAGGACAGGGGCCGACTATGGCTACACCTTC; D gene: TRBD1; clone size: -; J gene: TRBJ1-2; V gene: TRBV20-1
CDR3 protein: CSGEAYEQYF; CDR3 DNA: TGCAGTGGAGAGGCCTACGAGCAGTACTTC; D gene: -; clone size: -; J gene: TRBJ2-7; V gene: TRBV20-1
CDR3 protein: CASSRRQGGGEQFF; CDR3 DNA: TGTGCCAGCAGCCGCCGACAGGGGGGCGGTGAGCAGTTCTTC; D gene: TRBD1; clone size: few; J gene: TRBJ2-1; V gene: TRBV3-1
CDR3 protein: CASNYDSGETQYF; CDR3 DNA: TGCGCCAGCAACTATGATAGTGGGGAGACCCAGTACTTC; D gene: -; clone size: few; J gene: TRBJ2-5; V gene: TRBV5-1
CDR3 protein: CSAGTSGAPSTDTQYF; CDR3 DNA: TGCAGTGCCGGGACTAGCGGGGCCCCTAGCACAGATACGCAGTATTTT; D gene: TRBD2; clone size: -; J gene: TRBJ2-3; V gene: TRBV20-1
CDR3 protein: CASSADSFYGYTF; CDR3 DNA: TGCGCCAGCAGCGCGGACAGTTTCTATGGCTACACCTTC; D gene: -; clone size: -; J gene: TRBJ1-2; V gene: TRBV5-1
CDR3 protein: CASRDPPGTQPQHF; CDR3 DNA: TGTGCCAGCAGAGATCCTCCAGGGACCCAGCCCCAGCATTTT; D gene: -; clone size: -; J gene: TRBJ1-5; V gene: TRBV6-1
CDR3 protein: CSARPFKGTYNEQFF; CDR3 DNA: TGCAGTGCTAGACCCTTTAAGGGCACCTACAATGAGCAGTTCTTC; D gene: -; clone size: few; J gene: TRBJ2-1; V gene: TRBV20-1
CDR3 protein: CASSRDESTDTQYF; CDR3 DNA: TGTGCCAGCAGTCGGGACGAAAGCACAGATACGCAGTATTTT; D gene: -; clone size: many; J gene: TRBJ2-3; V gene: TRBV12-3/TRBV12-4
CDR3 protein: CASSMIGSGNEQFF; CDR3 DNA: TGTGCCAGCAGTATGATTGGGAGTGGGAATGAGCAGTTCTTC; D gene: -; clone size: -; J gene: TRBJ2-1; V gene: TRBV6-6
CDR3 protein: CASSYGTVDYGYTF; CDR3 DNA: TGCGCCAGCAGCTACGGGACGGTAGACTATGGCTACACCTTC; D gene: -; clone size: few; J gene: TRBJ1-2; V gene: TRBV5-1
CDR3 protein: CSARDRVAVTDTQYF; CDR3 DNA: TGCAGTGCTAGAGATCGGGTAGCGGTTACAGATACGCAGTATTTT; D gene: -; clone size: few; J gene: TRBJ2-3; V gene: TRBV20-1
CDR3 protein: CASSQDPRLSDTQYF; CDR3 DNA: TGCGCCAGCAGCCAAGATCCCAGGCTCTCAGATACGCAGTATTTT; D gene: -; clone size: -; J gene: TRBJ2-3; V gene: TRBV4-1
CDR3 protein: CASSPPVVLASPFHF; CDR3 DNA: TGCGCCAGCAGTCCCCCGGTTGTGTTAGCCTCACCCTTCCACTTT; D gene: -; clone size: -; J gene: TRBJ1-6; V gene: TRBV10-1
CDR3 protein: CASSPGLDREIGYTF; CDR3 DNA: TGCGCCAGCAGCCCTGGGCTGGACAGGGAGATTGGCTACACCTTC; D gene: TRBD1; clone size: few; J gene: TRBJ1-2; V gene: TRBV4-1
CDR3 protein: CASSIPGLAVTDTQYF; CDR3 DNA: TGTGCCAGCAGCATACCGGGACTAGCGGTAACAGATACGCAGTATTTT; D gene: TRBD2; clone size: -; J gene: TRBJ2-3; V gene: TRBV12-3/TRBV12-4
CDR3 protein: CASSRLGKTGGYGYTF; CDR3 DNA: TGTGCCAGCAGCCGTTTGGGAAAAACCGGGGGGTATGGCTACACCTTC; D gene: -; clone size: -; J gene: TRBJ1-2; V gene: TRBV5-5
CDR3 protein: CASRNGTHNEQFF; CDR3 DNA: TGTGCCAGCAGAAACGGGACACACAATGAGCAGTTCTTC; D gene: -; clone size: few; J gene: TRBJ2-1; V gene: TRBV7-3
CDR3 protein: CASSLSTREYGYTF; CDR3 DNA: TGTGCCAGCAGCTTAAGTACCAGGGAGTATGGCTACACCTTC; D gene: -; clone size: -; J gene: TRBJ1-2; V gene: TRBV11-2